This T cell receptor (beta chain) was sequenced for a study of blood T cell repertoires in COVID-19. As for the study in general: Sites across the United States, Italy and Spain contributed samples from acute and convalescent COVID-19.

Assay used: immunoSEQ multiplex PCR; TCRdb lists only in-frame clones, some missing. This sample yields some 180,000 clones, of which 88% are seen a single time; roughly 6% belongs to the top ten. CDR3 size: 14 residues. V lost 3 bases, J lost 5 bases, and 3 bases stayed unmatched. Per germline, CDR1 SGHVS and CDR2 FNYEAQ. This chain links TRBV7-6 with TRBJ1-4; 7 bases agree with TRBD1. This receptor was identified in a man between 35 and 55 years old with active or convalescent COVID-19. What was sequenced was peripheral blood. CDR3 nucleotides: TGTGCCAGCAGCTTGGGACAGCGAAATGAAAAACTGTTTTTT. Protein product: CASSLGQRNEKLFF.